These T cell receptor beta chains were read from a single sample in a study of blood T cell repertoires in COVID-19. Measured with immunoSEQ multiplex PCR; TCRdb has only the in-frame clones, and not every one. This table holds roughly 100,000 clones, about 88% found once. Material: peripheral blood. The receptors originated from a human donor in a cohort sampled during active COVID-19. Both conserved end residues are part of each CDR3. A D gene is named only where the DNA matches it firmly. Rows give clone size only sometimes, using once, few, many, or a class for an expanded clone.

V gene,CDR3 length,J gene,clone size,D gene,CDR3 protein,CDR3 DNA
TRBV10-2,16,TRBJ2-2,-,TRBD2,CATPRLAGANTGELFF,TGCGCCACCCCCCGGCTAGCGGGGGCGAACACCGGGGAGCTGTTTTTT
TRBV6-2/TRBV6-3,14,TRBJ2-7,-,-,CASSNGTPGDEQYF,TGTGCCAGCAGTAACGGGACTCCGGGGGACGAGCAGTACTTC
TRBV6-5,15,TRBJ2-7,once,TRBD1,CASSPGTGASYEQYF,TGTGCCAGCAGTCCGGGGACAGGGGCTTCCTACGAGCAGTACTTC
TRBV19,17,TRBJ2-5,-,TRBD2,CASSISHTRGAGETQYF,TGTGCCAGTAGTATTTCTCATACGCGGGGGGCGGGAGAGACCCAGTACTTC
TRBV6-5,15,TRBJ1-6,-,-,CASSYSWGAHSPLHF,TGTGCCAGCAGTTACTCCTGGGGAGCGCATTCACCCCTCCACTTT
TRBV5-1,15,TRBJ2-1,once,TRBD2,CASSGLAGRYNEQFF,TGCGCCAGCAGCGGACTAGCGGGGCGCTACAATGAGCAGTTCTTC
TRBV10-2,15,TRBJ1-1,-,-,CASRDMGHLNTEAFF,TGCGCCAGCAGGGACATGGGACACCTGAACACTGAAGCTTTCTTT
TRBV7-9,11,TRBJ2-2,once,-,CASGSSGELFF,TGTGCCAGCGGGAGTTCCGGGGAGCTGTTTTTT
TRBV30,15,TRBJ1-2,once,TRBD1,CAWSNPAGGAYGYTF,TGTGCCTGGAGTAACCCGGCAGGGGGTGCCTATGGCTACACCTTC
TRBV11-2,16,TRBJ2-7,few,-,CASSLESGGASYEQYF,TGTGCCAGCAGCTTAGAATCAGGAGGGGCATCCTACGAGCAGTACTTC
TRBV7-9,17,TRBJ2-1,-,-,CASSTRWSSSSYNEQFF,TGTGCCAGCAGCACCCGTTGGTCGTCGAGCTCCTACAATGAGCAGTTCTTC
TRBV19,15,TRBJ1-1,-,TRBD1,CASSKATGTTTEAFF,TGTGCCAGTAGTAAAGCGACAGGGACAACCACTGAAGCTTTCTTT
TRBV28,14,TRBJ2-7,-,-,CASSSNRETYEQYF,TGTGCCAGCAGTTCAAACAGAGAAACCTACGAGCAGTACTTC
TRBV28,16,TRBJ2-7,-,TRBD1,CASTPRRRDSSYEQYF,TGTGCCAGCACCCCCCGCCGCCGGGACAGTTCCTACGAGCAGTACTTC
TRBV5-1,15,TRBJ1-2,-,-,CASSNREQGNYGYTF,TGCGCCAGCAGCAACCGCGAGCAGGGTAACTATGGCTACACCTTC
TRBV7-9,16,TRBJ2-3,-,-,CASSPPGPRLGDTQYF,TGTGCCAGCAGCCCGCCAGGTCCCAGATTGGGAGATACGCAGTATTTT
TRBV2,14,TRBJ1-5,-,TRBD1,CASQGTEFYQPQHF,TGTGCCAGCCAAGGGACAGAGTTTTATCAGCCCCAGCATTTT
TRBV23-1,18,TRBJ1-2,once,TRBD1,CASGVVRGQPIANYGYTF,TGCGCCAGCGGAGTGGTAAGGGGACAGCCAATAGCTAACTATGGCTACACCTTC
TRBV18,18,TRBJ1-1,-,-,CASSPPRRRGKGLTEAFF,TGTGCCAGCTCACCACCAAGGCGGAGGGGCAAAGGACTCACTGAAGCTTTCTTT
TRBV7-8,17,TRBJ2-1,-,TRBD2,CASSLGTSGSISNEQFF,TGTGCCAGCAGCCTGGGGACTAGCGGGAGTATTAGCAATGAGCAGTTCTTC
TRBV28,13,TRBJ1-1,few,-,CASSLGPLLEAFF,TGTGCCAGCAGTTTAGGGCCGCTACTTGAAGCTTTCTTT
TRBV7-2,15,TRBJ2-1,-,TRBD2,CASSPRGGADNEQFF,TGTGCCAGCAGCCCTCGGGGGGGGGCCGACAATGAGCAGTTCTTC
TRBV19,15,TRBJ1-6,-,-,CASSINGGDNSPLHF,TGTGCCAGTAGTATCAACGGAGGGGATAATTCACCCCTCCACTTT
TRBV7-9,15,TRBJ2-7,-,TRBD1,CASSLVGQGAYEQYF,TGTGCCAGCAGCTTAGTGGGACAGGGGGCCTACGAGCAGTACTTC
TRBV3-1/TRBV3-2,15,TRBJ2-7,-,TRBD1,CASSLSQGGLHEQYF,TGTGCCAGCAGCCTCTCACAGGGGGGACTGCACGAGCAGTACTTC
TRBV2,14,TRBJ2-1,-,-,CASKRQSSYNEQFF,TGTGCCAGCAAGAGGCAAAGCTCCTACAATGAGCAGTTCTTC
TRBV7-9,12,TRBJ2-1,-,-,CASTTGYNEQFF,TGTGCCAGCACGACAGGATACAATGAGCAGTTCTTC
TRBV6-1,15,TRBJ2-7,-,TRBD1,CASSEALGTAYEQYF,TGTGCCAGCAGTGAAGCCCTGGGGACAGCATACGAGCAGTACTTC
TRBV9,14,TRBJ1-4,-,TRBD1,CASSQTGDNEKLFF,TGTGCCAGCAGCCAGACAGGGGACAATGAAAAACTGTTTTTT
TRBV6-2/TRBV6-3,15,TRBJ2-7,many,TRBD2,CASSFNGGGFYEQYF,TGTGCCAGCAGTTTCAACGGCGGGGGGTTCTACGAGCAGTACTTC
TRBV20-1,11,TRBJ2-7,-,-,CSAQGPYEQYF,TGCAGTGCTCAGGGGCCCTACGAGCAGTACTTC
TRBV6-4,15,TRBJ2-1,-,TRBD2,CASSGTSGDYNEQFF,TGTGCCAGCAGCGGGACTAGCGGGGATTACAATGAGCAGTTCTTC
TRBV30,16,TRBJ2-2,-,TRBD1,CAWDIDRGLNTGELFF,TGTGCCTGGGACATCGACAGGGGCCTGAACACCGGGGAGCTGTTTTTT
TRBV27,15,TRBJ2-7,few,-,CASSVTRGGQGEQYF,TGTGCCAGCAGTGTGACGCGGGGCGGCCAGGGCGAGCAGTACTTC
TRBV19,13,TRBJ1-1,-,-,CASRLTGNTEAFF,TGTGCCAGTAGGCTGACAGGGAACACTGAAGCTTTCTTT
TRBV4-2,19,TRBJ2-5,-,TRBD2,CASSQGRTLAGAYQETQYF,TGTGCCAGCAGCCAAGGACGTACTCTAGCGGGAGCCTACCAAGAGACCCAGTACTTC